Below, 20 T cell receptor beta chains from the same sample are listed, as sequenced in a study of OX40 agonist ivuxolimab in advanced cancers. Repertoires were generated with immunoSEQ multiplex PCR, while TCRdb's copy carries only in-frame clones and drops some. Among about 28,000 clones listed, around four fifths were seen once. This specimen was CD4+ or CD8+ T cells sorted from blood, taken in a trial of the OX40 agonist ivuxolimab. These receptors originate from an adult with an advanced solid tumor such as melanoma, head and neck, liver or kidney cancer.

The rearrangement links TRBV7-9 to TRBJ1-5; tentative D call: TRBD1 (6 bases). Germline V lookup: CDR1 SEHNR, CDR2 FQNEAQ (reference sequence). Trimming shortened V by 0 bases and J by 2 bases, and 11 bases separated the two germline ends. The CDR3 length is 16 residues. The CDR3 reads CASSLATGTGNQPQHF. The CDR3 nucleotides are TGTGCCAGCAGCTTAGCTACAGGGACGGGCAATCAGCCCCAGCATTTT.

The V gene is TRBV5-1, the J gene TRBJ2-2; D is perhaps TRBD2 (5 bases). The germline V gene encodes CDR1 SGHRS and CDR2 YFSETQ. The length of the CDR3 is 15 residues. V was clipped by 0 bases and J by 0 bases, with 6 bases between them. CDR3 DNA: TGCGCCAGCAGCTTGGCGGGAACGAACACCGGGGAGCTGTTTTTT. Translation gives CASSLAGTNTGELFF.

The chain joins TRBV7-9 to TRBJ2-3; 7 nucleotides align to TRBD2. The germline gives CDR1 SEHNR, CDR2 FQNEAQ (reference sequence). V lost 5 bases and J lost 2; bases outside the gene matches: 13. This CDR3 comprises 17 residues. The CDR3 region is CASSEGDYPSDTDTQYF. Written as DNA, the CDR3 is TGTGCCAGCAGCGAAGGGGACTACCCTTCCGACACAGATACGCAGTATTTT.

This clone was counted a single time. The gene calls are TRBV2 and TRBJ1-4; 8 nucleotides match TRBD1. After removal of 10 bases from V and 8 bases from J, the junction contained 15 bases not matched to a gene. Germline V CDR1 and CDR2: SNHLY, FYNNEI. CDR3 length: 15 amino acids. CDR3 in amino acids: CATATEGTGTEKLFF. The CDR3 DNA reads TGTGCCACCGCGACCGAAGGGACAGGAACAGAAAAACTGTTTTTT.

The J gene is TRBJ2-7, the V gene TRBV19, with a possible D match to TRBD1 (6 bases). The CDR3 sequence is 13 residues long. Trimming left V 5 bases short and J 1 base short, with 9 bases between. Germline V gene lookup returns CDR1 LNHDA and CDR2 SQIVND (reference sequence). The CDR3, as DNA: TGTGCCAGTAGTTTAACAGGGTCCTACGAGCAGTACTTC. It yields the protein CASSLTGSYEQYF.

The rearrangement joins TRBV27 to TRBJ1-5; 12 positions match TRBD1. V lost 0 bases, J lost 4 bases, and 1 base stayed unmatched. The CDR3 sequence is 16 residues long. Germline V gene data show CDR1 as MNHEY and CDR2 as SMNVEV (reference sequence). The CDR3 protein is CASSLSGQGANQPQHF. In DNA, the CDR3 is TGTGCCAGCAGTTTATCGGGACAGGGGGCGAATCAGCCCCAGCATTTT.

This clone was observed a few times. J is TRBJ1-2 and V is TRBV5-4; unclear D gene. The CDR3 contains 14 residues. CDR1 SGHNT and CDR2 YYREEE come from the germline V gene (reference sequence). The germline V and J ends were trimmed by 0 bases and 1 base, with 7 bases remaining between them. The CDR3: CASSLVGSNYGYTF. The CDR3 DNA sequence: TGTGCCAGCAGCTTGGTAGGGAGTAACTATGGCTACACCTTC.

This clone was counted only a few times. The chain couples TRBV19 to TRBJ2-7; D might be TRBD1 (6 bases). The V end lost 2 bases, the J end lost 7 bases, and 15 bases lay between the germline ends. The CDR3 is 14 residues long. Germline-derived CDR1 and CDR2 are LNHDA and SQIVND (reference sequence). The CDR3 here is CASSITGTIVEQYF. CDR3 DNA: TGTGCCAGTAGTATAACTGGGACAATCGTAGAGCAGTACTTC. Full variable domain (remainder filled in from reference TRBV19 and TRBJ2-7): DGGITQSPKYLFRKEGQNVTLSCEQNLNHDAMYWYRQDPGQGLRLIYYSQIVNDFQKGDIAEGYSVSREKKESFPLTVTSAQKNPTAFYLCASSITGTIVEQYFGPGTRLTVT.

This clone was picked up a small number of times. The chain employs TRBV4-3 and TRBJ2-2, with 9 bases lining up with TRBD1. The V segment lost 0 bases and the J segment 6 bases; nucleotides outside the gene matches: 2. Germline V gene sequence: CDR1 LGHNA, CDR2 YSLEER. The CDR3 spans 15 residues. The CDR3, as DNA: TGCGCCAGCAGCCAAGATTGGACAGGGGCCGGGGAGCTGTTTTTT. Translating it yields CASSQDWTGAGELFF.

This chain uses TRBV19 with TRBJ2-5; D is undetermined. Trimming took 7 bases from V and 13 from J, leaving 28 bases between them. This CDR3 spans 15 amino acids. Germline V gene lookup returns CDR1 LNHDA and CDR2 SQIVND (reference sequence). The CDR3 coding sequence is TGTGCCAGTACCCCTACCGTAGCCGCCGCATTACACCCGTACTTC. Translating gives CASTPTVAAALHPYF.

This clone was seen a few times. The rearrangement uses TRBV10-2 and TRBJ1-6, with D uncertain. The CDR3 is made up of 14 amino acids. Trimming removed 5 bases at V and 5 bases at J, with 10 bases between. CDR1 is WSHSY, CDR2 SAAADI, per germline. This chain's CDR3 is CASSFSLDNSPLHF. The DNA for the CDR3 is TGCGCCAGCAGTTTCTCCTTGGATAATTCACCCCTCCACTTT.

V is TRBV6-5 and J is TRBJ1-4; 11 positions agree with TRBD1. The CDR3 consists of 15 residues. Germline V gene lookup returns CDR1 MNHEY and CDR2 SVGAGI. V lost 6 bases to trimming and J lost 0 bases; unmatched junction nucleotides: 0. The CDR3: CASRGQGATNEKLFF. The DNA of the CDR3 is TGTGCCAGCAGGGGACAGGGGGCAACTAATGAAAAACTGTTTTTT.

In this sample, this clone turned up a few times. The chain uses TRBV7-7 and TRBJ2-1, with TRBD2 matching 8 bases. V was pared by 1 base and J by 3 bases, with 11 bases of the junction left unmatched. From germline, CDR1 is SSHAT and CDR2 FNYEAQ (reference sequence). The CDR3 runs 18 residues. The CDR3 DNA sequence: TGTGCCAGCAGCTTAGGAGATTCGGGGCTAGCGGGCTACAATGAGCAGTTCTTC. Its protein product is CASSLGDSGLAGYNEQFF.

J is TRBJ1-4 and V is TRBV2; no reliable D call. In germline, CDR1 is SNHLY, CDR2 FYNNEI. The CDR3 sequence is 12 residues long. V was pared by 10 bases and J by 0 bases, with 6 bases between. CDR3 nucleotides: TGTGCCATTAGAGCAACTAATGAAAAACTGTTTTTT. It specifies CAIRATNEKLFF.

V usage is TRBV27 and J usage is TRBJ2-1; TRBD2 might be the D (5 bases). The CDR3 is 15 amino acids. Trimming shortened V by 7 bases and J by 2 bases, and 15 bases separated the two germline ends. Germline V gene lookup returns CDR1 MNHEY and CDR2 SMNVEV (reference sequence). Here the CDR3 reads CASTPGRGTYNEQFF. The CDR3 nucleotides read TGTGCCAGCACCCCCGGCCGGGGTACCTACAATGAGCAGTTCTTC.

This clone was found once. The rearrangement uses TRBV7-2 and TRBJ2-7; tentatively, D is TRBD1 or TRBD2 (6 bases each). The CDR3 extends over 15 amino acids. From germline, CDR1 is SGHTA and CDR2 FQGNSA. The V end lost 5 bases, the J end lost 9 bases, and 23 bases lay between the germline ends. The CDR3, as DNA: TGTGCCAGCAGCACGACGACCTGGGGGGCGGTCGTGCAGTACTTC. Translation: CASSTTTWGAVVQYF.

The CDR3 protein is CASSRGGVDTQYF. As DNA, the CDR3 is TGCGCCAGCAGCCGCGGGGGGGTCGATACGCAGTATTTT. The chain joins TRBV4-3 to TRBJ2-3; 9 bases map to TRBD2. CDR1 is LGHNA and CDR2 is YSLEER in the germline V gene. The CDR3 has 13 residues. The ends lost 4 bases at V and 6 bases at J; junction bases unmatched: 2.

This clone was counted a single time. The chain employs TRBV5-5 and TRBJ2-2, with D possibly called TRBD1 or TRBD2 (5 bases each). Trimming took off 0 bases at V and 7 bases at J, with 10 bases between the two ends. This CDR3 has 14 residues. Germline loops: CDR1 SGHKS, CDR2 YYEKEE (reference sequence). The CDR3 reads CASSLVGDGGELFF. The CDR3 DNA reads as TGTGCCAGCAGCTTGGTGGGGGACGGCGGGGAGCTGTTTTTT.

The chain joins TRBV6-5 to TRBJ1-2; D call uncertain. CDR1 MNHEY and CDR2 SVGAGI come from the germline V gene. There are 15 residues in the CDR3. Trimming stripped 0 bases from V and 5 bases from J, with 13 bases between. The CDR3 bases are TGTGCCAGCAGTTACTCGATCACGGCTTTTTATGGCTACACCTTC. It is translated as CASSYSITAFYGYTF.

The chain couples TRBV6-1 to TRBJ2-3; possible D gene TRBD1, 6 bases. Germline V gene lookup returns CDR1 MNHNS and CDR2 SASEGT. V lost 2 bases to trimming and J lost 0 bases, with 12 bases between them. This CDR3 has 16 amino acids. CDR3 coding DNA: TGTGCCAGCAGTGAAATGGCAGGGGATAGCACAGATACGCAGTATTTT. This codes for CASSEMAGDSTDTQYF.